This TCR beta chain was recorded in a study of cytomegalovirus exposure and HLA in healthy donors. Overall study context: Later, an analysis reported that the approximately 120 validation repertoires had used the same platform as the 500 to 750 first-cohort repertoires.

Study results and limitations: Subsequent analysis of the approximately 110 validation repertoires found a tendency for first-cohort TCR clusters to co-occur.

Repertoires were generated with immunoSEQ multiplex PCR, while TCRdb's copy carries only in-frame clones and drops some. The profile covers 350,000 or so clones, with roughly 89% appearing a single time and around 0.8% taken by the ten largest. As concerns this clone: Its antigen remains unknown.

The V end lost 3 bases, the J end lost 2 bases, and 4 bases lay between the germline ends. The germline V gene encodes CDR1 SGHAT and CDR2 FQNNGV. This CDR3 comprises 12 residues. Source material: PBMCs. The TCR sequence derives from a woman between 18 and 30 years old in good health and CMV-seronegative. The rearrangement joins TRBV11-2 to TRBJ1-2; no clear D. The CDR3 here is CASSFTNYGYTF. The CDR3 nucleotides read TGTGCCAGCAGCTTCACAAACTATGGCTACACCTTC.